Listed below are T cell receptor beta chains from one sample, sequenced in a study of blood T cell repertoires in COVID-19. TCRdb keeps only in-frame clones here, not all; method: immunoSEQ multiplex PCR. The sample gives a few hundred thousand clones, roughly 86% of which show up once; less than 3.5% is in the top ten. Material: peripheral blood. These receptors came from a human donor in a cohort sampled during active COVID-19. Both conserved end residues are part of each CDR3.

>15|TRBV4-2
CASSSQFGGQETQYF
>16|TRBV7-9
CASSLIGGRSYNEQFF
>15|TRBV5-1
CASSLATGADYGYTF
>14|TRBV4-1
CASSQVTGYYEQYF
>11|TRBV30
CASADRAEAFF
>16|TRBV19
CASSMRAGWGTDTQYF
>16|TRBV30
CAWSRRGGYSNQPQHF
>16|TRBV9
CASSASSGGAYDTQYF
>17|TRBV24-1
CATSELAGLLGYNEQFF
>15|TRBV5-1
CASKDFASAYNEQFF
>16|TRBV5-1
CASSLRELQGTGELFF
>16|TRBV23-1
CASSQIPSGSYNEQFF
>12|TRBV12-3/TRBV12-4
CASRGGNQPQHF
>15|TRBV5-4
CASSPPGGAAETQYF
>16|TRBV5-6
CASLRGAGTTYNEQFF
>14|TRBV5-4
CASSNPRGNSPLHF
>15|TRBV19
CASRKTSGITYEQYF
>16|TRBV19
CASTTAGGHTNYGYTF
>19|TRBV10-3
CAISDLSGGQGAPSYGYTF
>14|TRBV19
CASSVTGGNTEAFF
>15|TRBV6-4
CASSTQPPLAREQYF
>14|TRBV6-5
CASRSGTGYNEQFF
>14|TRBV11-3
CASSRGANTGELFF
>14|TRBV7-2
CASSLAHLNTEAFF
>18|TRBV11-2
CASSSPHGLAGGTDTQYF
>13|TRBV2
CASEQGLDQPQHF
>15|TRBV6-5
CASSRQGIDNSPLHF
>17|TRBV28
CASSLMGKGFSNQPQHF
>14|TRBV6-5
CASRPQGINTEAFF
>13|TRBV7-3
CASSYQGYGTQYF
>14|TRBV28
CASSTPGGNQPQHF
>16|TRBV5-4
CASSQRTVGANYGYTF
>16|TRBV15
CATSGLEAGARDTQYF
>14|TRBV6-5
CASSPSQGAREAFF
>12|TRBV5-1
CASSLAGGEQFF
>16|TRBV2
CASSESGPRNTGELFF
>15|TRBV28
CASSLSGRGWNEQFF
>15|TRBV23-1
CASSQDRGSNQPQHF
>11|TRBV20-1
CRIIGGKTQYF
>13|TRBV7-3
CASSHGTDETQYF
>17|TRBV19
CASSSLVDDSVAYGYTF
>16|TRBV7-2
CASSSRTSGDTGELFF
>11|TRBV6-2/TRBV6-3
CASSWANEQFF
>16|TRBV30
CAWSEGLAGSQETQYF
>13|TRBV10-3
CAISDPGTDTQYF
>15|TRBV2
CASSQGAGTTGELFF
>14|TRBV11-2
CASSSSVNTGELFF
>13|TRBV6-5
CATPNEGTDTQYF
>16|TRBV28
CASPPSSGVSNQPQHF
>15|TRBV7-2
CASSLVPRTNEKLFF
>14|TRBV27
CASSLGGRANEQFF
>16|TRBV5-4
CASSPAQLASYNEQFF
>14|TRBV7-3
CASSLRGAHNEQFF
>16|TRBV5-6
CASSLGTGISDTEAFF
>16|TRBV9
CASSVDNGGAGETQYF
>16|TRBV18
CASSPRGEGSGNEQFF
>17|TRBV19
CASSKKTGGTLSYEQYF
>19|TRBV9
CASSVDPGQGISYNSPLHF
>15|TRBV6-1
CASSENRGQGTEAFF